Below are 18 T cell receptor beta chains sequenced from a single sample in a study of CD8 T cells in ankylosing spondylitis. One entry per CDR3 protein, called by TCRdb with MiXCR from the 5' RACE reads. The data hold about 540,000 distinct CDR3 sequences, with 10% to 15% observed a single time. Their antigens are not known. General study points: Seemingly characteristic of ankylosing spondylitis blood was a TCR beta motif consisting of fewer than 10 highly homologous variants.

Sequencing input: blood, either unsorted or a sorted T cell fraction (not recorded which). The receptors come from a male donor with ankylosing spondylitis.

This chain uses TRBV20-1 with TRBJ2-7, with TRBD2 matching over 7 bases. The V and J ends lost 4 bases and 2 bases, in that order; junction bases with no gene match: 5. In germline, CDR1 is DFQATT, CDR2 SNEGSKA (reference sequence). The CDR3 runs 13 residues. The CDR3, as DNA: TGCAGTGCTACGGGGGGTAGAGCCTACGAGCAGTACTTC. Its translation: CSATGGRAYEQYF.

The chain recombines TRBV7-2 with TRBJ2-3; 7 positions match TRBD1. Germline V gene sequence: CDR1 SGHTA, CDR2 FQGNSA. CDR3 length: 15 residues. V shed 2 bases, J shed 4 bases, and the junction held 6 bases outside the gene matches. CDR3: CASSLPPGQADTQYF. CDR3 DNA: TGTGCCAGCAGCTTACCCCCTGGACAGGCAGATACGCAGTATTTT. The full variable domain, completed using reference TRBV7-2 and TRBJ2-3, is GAGVSQSPSNKVTEKGKDVELRCDPISGHTALYWYRQSLGQGLEFLIYFQGNSAPDKSGLPSDRFSAERTGGSVSTLTIQRTQQEDSAVYLCASSLPPGQADTQYFGPGTRLTVL.

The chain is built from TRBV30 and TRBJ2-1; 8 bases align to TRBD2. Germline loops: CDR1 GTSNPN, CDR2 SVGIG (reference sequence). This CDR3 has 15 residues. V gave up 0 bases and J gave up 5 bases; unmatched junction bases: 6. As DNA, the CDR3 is TGTGCCTGGAGTGTAAATGGACTAGCACACAATGAGCAGTTCTTC. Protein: CAWSVNGLAHNEQFF.

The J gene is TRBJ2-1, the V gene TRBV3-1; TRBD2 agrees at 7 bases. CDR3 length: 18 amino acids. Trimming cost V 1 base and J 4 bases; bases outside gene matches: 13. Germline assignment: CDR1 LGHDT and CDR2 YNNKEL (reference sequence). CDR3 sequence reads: CASSQGDPREGRYNEQFF. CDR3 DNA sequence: TGTGCCAGCAGCCAAGGGGACCCGAGGGAGGGCCGATACAATGAGCAGTTCTTC.

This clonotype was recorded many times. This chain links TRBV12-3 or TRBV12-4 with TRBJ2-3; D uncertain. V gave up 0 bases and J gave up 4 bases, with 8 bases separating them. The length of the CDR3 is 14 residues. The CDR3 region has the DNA TGTGCCAGCAGTTTAGCGTTTGTCGCAGATACGCAGTATTTT. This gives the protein CASSLAFVADTQYF.

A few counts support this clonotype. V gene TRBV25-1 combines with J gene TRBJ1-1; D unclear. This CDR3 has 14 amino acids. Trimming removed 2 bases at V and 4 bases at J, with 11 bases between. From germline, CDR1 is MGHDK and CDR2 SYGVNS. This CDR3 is CASSEGSLGTEAFF. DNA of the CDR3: TGTGCCAGCAGTGAAGGGAGTTTGGGCACTGAAGCTTTCTTT. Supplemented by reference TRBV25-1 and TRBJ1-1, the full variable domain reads EADIYQTPRYLVIGTGKKITLECSQTMGHDKMYWYQQDPGMELHLIHYSYGVNSTEKGDLSSESTVSRIRTEHFPLTLESARPSHTSQYLCASSEGSLGTEAFFGQGTRLTVV.

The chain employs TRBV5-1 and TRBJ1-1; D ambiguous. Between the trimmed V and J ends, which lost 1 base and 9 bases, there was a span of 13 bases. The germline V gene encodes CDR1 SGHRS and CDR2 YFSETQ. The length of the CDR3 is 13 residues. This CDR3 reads CASSLNNPGKAFF. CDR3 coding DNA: TGCGCCAGCAGCTTGAACAACCCCGGGAAAGCTTTCTTT.

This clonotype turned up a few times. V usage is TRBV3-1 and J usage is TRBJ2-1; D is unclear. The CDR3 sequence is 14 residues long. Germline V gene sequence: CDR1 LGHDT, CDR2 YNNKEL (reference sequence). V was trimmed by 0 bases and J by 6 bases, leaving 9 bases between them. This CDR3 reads CASSQDSFFNEQFF. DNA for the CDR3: TGTGCCAGCAGCCAAGATTCCTTCTTCAATGAGCAGTTCTTC.

The CDR3 reads CASSVVTAPPYEQYF. CDR3 coding DNA: TGTGCCAGCAGCGTAGTCACAGCTCCTCCCTACGAGCAGTACTTC. This chain uses TRBV9 with TRBJ2-7; D call uncertain. CDR1 SGDLS and CDR2 YYNGEE come from the germline V gene. The CDR3 loop spans 15 amino acids. V lost 0 bases to trimming and J lost 2 bases, with 12 bases between them.

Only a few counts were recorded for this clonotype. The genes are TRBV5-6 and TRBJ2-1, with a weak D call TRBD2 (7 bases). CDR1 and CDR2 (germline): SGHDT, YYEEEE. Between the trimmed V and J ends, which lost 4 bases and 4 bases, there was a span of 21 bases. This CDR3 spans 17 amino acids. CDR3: CASSMWGLSGTYNEQFF. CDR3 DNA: TGTGCCAGCAGCATGTGGGGGCTAAGCGGGACTTACAATGAGCAGTTCTTC.

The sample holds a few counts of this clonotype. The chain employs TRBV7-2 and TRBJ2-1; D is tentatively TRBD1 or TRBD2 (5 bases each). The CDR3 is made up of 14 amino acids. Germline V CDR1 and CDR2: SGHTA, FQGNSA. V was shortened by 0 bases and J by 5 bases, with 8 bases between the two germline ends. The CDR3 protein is CASSLAWGNNEQFF. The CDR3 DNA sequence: TGTGCCAGCAGCTTAGCGTGGGGGAACAATGAGCAGTTCTTC.

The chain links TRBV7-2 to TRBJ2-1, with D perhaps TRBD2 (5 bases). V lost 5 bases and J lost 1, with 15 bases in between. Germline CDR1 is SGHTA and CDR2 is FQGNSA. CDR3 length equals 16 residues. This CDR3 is CASSVTGVGSYNEQFF. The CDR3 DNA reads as TGTGCCAGCAGCGTGACCGGGGTCGGATCCTACAATGAGCAGTTCTTC.

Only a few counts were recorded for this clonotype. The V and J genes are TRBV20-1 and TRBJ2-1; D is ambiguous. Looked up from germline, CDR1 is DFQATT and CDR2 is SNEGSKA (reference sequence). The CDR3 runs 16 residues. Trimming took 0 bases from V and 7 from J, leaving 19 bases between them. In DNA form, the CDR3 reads TGCAGTGCTAGAGATTGGGCTAATACTGGATCTAATGAGCAGTTCTTC. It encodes CSARDWANTGSNEQFF.

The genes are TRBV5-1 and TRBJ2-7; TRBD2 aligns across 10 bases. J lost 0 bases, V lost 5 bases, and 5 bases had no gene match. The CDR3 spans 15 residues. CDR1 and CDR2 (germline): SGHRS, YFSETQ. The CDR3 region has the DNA TGCGCCAGCAGGGTTGGACTAGCGGCCTCCTACGAGCAGTACTTC. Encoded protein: CASRVGLAASYEQYF.

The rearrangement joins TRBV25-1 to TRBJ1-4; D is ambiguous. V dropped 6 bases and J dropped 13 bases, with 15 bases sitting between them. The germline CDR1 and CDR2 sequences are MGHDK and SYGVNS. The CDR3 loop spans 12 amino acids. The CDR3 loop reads CASREGPGTLFF. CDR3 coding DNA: TGTGCCAGCAGAGAAGGACCCGGAACACTGTTTTTT.

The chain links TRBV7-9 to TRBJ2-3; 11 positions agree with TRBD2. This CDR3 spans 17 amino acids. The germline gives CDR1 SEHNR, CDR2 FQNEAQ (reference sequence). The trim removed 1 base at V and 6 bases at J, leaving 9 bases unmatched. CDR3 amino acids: CASSLVGLAGLGDTQYF. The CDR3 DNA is TGTGCCAGCAGCTTAGTTGGACTAGCGGGCTTAGGGGATACGCAGTATTTT. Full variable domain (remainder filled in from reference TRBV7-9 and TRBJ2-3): DTGVSQNPRHKITKRGQNVTFRCDPISEHNRLYWYRQTLGQGPEFLTYFQNEAQLEKSRLLSDRFSAERPKGSFSTLEIQRTEQGDSAMYLCASSLVGLAGLGDTQYFGPGTRLTVL.

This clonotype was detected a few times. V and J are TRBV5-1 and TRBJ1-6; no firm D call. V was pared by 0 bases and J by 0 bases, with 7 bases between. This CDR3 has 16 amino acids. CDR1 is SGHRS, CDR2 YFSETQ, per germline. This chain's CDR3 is CASSLGESSYNSPLHF. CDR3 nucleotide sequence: TGCGCCAGCAGCTTGGGGGAGAGCTCCTATAATTCACCCCTCCACTTT.

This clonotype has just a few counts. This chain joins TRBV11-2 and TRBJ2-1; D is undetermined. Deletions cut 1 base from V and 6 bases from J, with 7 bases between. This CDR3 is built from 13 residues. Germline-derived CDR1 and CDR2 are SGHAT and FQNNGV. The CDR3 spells CASSLGAFNEQFF. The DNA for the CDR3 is TGTGCCAGCAGCTTAGGGGCGTTCAATGAGCAGTTCTTC.